This T cell receptor beta chain was observed in a study of OX40 agonist ivuxolimab in advanced cancers. Trimming pared 6 bases from V and 0 bases from J, leaving 13 bases between. Germline CDR1 KGHSH, CDR2 LQKENI. This CDR3 spans 15 amino acids. The data were produced by immunoSEQ multiplex PCR, yet TCRdb's version contains in-frame clones alone and is incomplete. The data hold 78,000 or so clones, with about 91% observed a single time. With autoimmune disease history or systemic immunosuppression, patients were excluded. Sequencing used CD4+ or CD8+ T cells sorted from blood, obtained in a trial of the OX40 agonist ivuxolimab. This chain uses TRBV18 with TRBJ2-3; D perhaps matches TRBD1 (6 bases). The receptor comes from an adult with an advanced solid tumor such as melanoma, head and neck, liver or kidney cancer. The CDR3 loop reads CASSRSQGSTDTQYF. The CDR3 nucleotides read TGTGCCAGCTCGCGCAGCCAGGGGAGCACAGATACGCAGTATTTT.